Sequencing of this T cell receptor (beta chain) was carried out in a study of cytomegalovirus exposure and HLA in healthy donors. General study points: Reports indicated that the classifier achieved high specificity and sensitivity in diagnosing cytomegalovirus status. Most TCR sequences were seen very rarely across donors, but some public TCRs occurred in many. The tendency of first-cohort TCR clusters to co-occur in the roughly 120 validation repertoires was identified by a subsequent analysis. Specificity for CMV antigens was confirmed in vitro for a few of the CMV-associated chains.

The CDR3 sequence is 15 residues long. The germline V and J ends were trimmed by 0 bases and 5 bases, with 14 bases remaining between them. Germline V gene data show CDR1 as SGHAT and CDR2 as FQNNGV. Produced via immunoSEQ multiplex PCR; TCRdb's table is partial and in-frame only. Among around 160,000 clones listed, approximately 86% were seen once. As regards this clone: Antigen specificity is unknown.

The sequence came from a man in his thirties or forties in good health and CMV-seropositive. Sequenced sample: PBMCs. The rearrangement links TRBV11-2 to TRBJ2-7; D may be TRBD1 (5 bases). The CDR3 region has the DNA TGTGCCAGCAGCTTAGATGCCCAAGGGGTCCACGAGCAGTACTTC. Protein sequence: CASSLDAQGVHEQYF.